The source of this T cell receptor (beta chain) is a study of blood T cell repertoires in COVID-19. There are 15 residues in the CDR3. Germline CDR1 and CDR2: SEHNR and FQNEAQ (reference sequence). V lost 5 bases and J lost 9; bases outside the gene matches: 9. The table came from immunoSEQ multiplex PCR; TCRdb's copy has only in-frame clones and leaves some out. Of roughly 410,000 clones in the sample, over 75% were seen once. The chain uses TRBV7-9 and TRBJ1-6; TRBD1 aligns across 8 bases. The TCR sequence derives from a woman aged 40 to 55 with COVID-19, enrolled during active disease. Sequencing was done on a sample of peripheral blood. For the CDR3, the DNA is TGTGCCAGCAGCCCATGGACAGGGTTGGGTTCACCCCTCCACTTT. The encoded protein is CASSPWTGLGSPLHF.